Here is one T cell receptor beta chain with its context. This clone was recorded only once. The specificity of this receptor is unknown. No much larger clone exists at a distance of one base, and base qualities are not known. These data come from a study of OX40 agonist ivuxolimab in advanced cancers. Some background on the complete study: The costimulatory receptor OX40 (CD134) was targeted by ivuxolimab, a fully human IgG2 agonistic monoclonal antibody. Intravenous ivuxolimab was administered to patients every 2 weeks at six dose levels: 0.01, 0.1, 0.3, 1.5, 3 and 10 mg/kg. The paper covers the monotherapy dose-escalation part of the phase I ivuxolimab trial, which included N of about 50 patients. Among the roughly 52 dose-escalation patients, roughly 20 had hepatocellular carcinoma, 15 melanoma, 9 renal cell carcinoma and 9 head and neck cancer. Patients were allowed to have had prior anti-PD-1, anti-PD-L1 or anti-CTLA-4 therapy, and 30% to 40% of the dose-escalation patients had previously received checkpoint inhibitors. Partial responses were achieved by three dose-escalation patients, of whom one had hepatocellular carcinoma and two had cutaneous melanoma. Peripheral TCRbeta sequencing was intended to test whether TCR sequence diversity was altered and clonal T-cell expansion was caused by ivuxolimab. In the dose-escalation cohort, more than 75% of patients were male, and the mean age was roughly 60 years, with a range of about 23 to 90. Summary of the overall study and its limitations: In partial responders in the 0.1-3.0 mg/kg groups, normalized peripheral clonal expansion was found to be among the lowest, especially among CD8+ T cells. After ivuxolimab, expanded clones were on average more numerous among CD8+ T cells than among CD4+ T cells. Low levels of normalized T-cell clonal expansion were also shown by some nonresponding patients. The antigen specificity of the clonally expanded peripheral T cells was not determined. At doses from 0.1 to 3.0 mg/kg, clonal expansion was seen in both CD4+ and CD8+ blood T cells between baseline and week 6.

Genomic DNA was isolated from the sorted cells so that the TCRbeta CDR3 region could be sequenced. TCRbeta CDR3 regions were sequenced using the immunoSEQ Assay. Not all clones reach the TCRdb copy of this immuneACCESS table, which keeps in-frame sequences only. Checked studies attribute under half of the gap to unresolved V genes and leave the rest unexplained. This sample holds tens of thousands of clones; about nine tenths were observed only once. Around 5.8% of the sample is held by the ten biggest clonotypes. The CDR3 spans 17 residues, from the cysteine through the phenylalanine. Only the CDR3 region is kept as DNA, spanning 51 bases read in frame from base 1. CDR1 SGHDN and CDR2 FVKESK are derived from the germline V gene. At the junction V is shortened by 4 bases and J by 6 bases; bases outside the gene matches: 14. Patients with a history of autoimmune disease or receiving systemic immunosuppression were excluded from the trial. In every dose cohort, peripheral blood was drawn for TCR sequencing at baseline, cycle 4 day 1, and cycle 7 day 1. Samples were obtained from an open-label, multicenter, first-in-human phase I dose-escalation trial of ivuxolimab. Adults with locally advanced or metastatic melanoma, renal cell, hepatocellular, or head and neck squamous cell carcinoma were enrolled in the trial. Before TCR sequencing, CD4+ T cells and CD8+ T cells from peripheral blood were sorted into separate populations.

The sequence derives from an adult with an advanced solid tumor such as melanoma, head and neck, liver or kidney cancer. Sample: CD4+ or CD8+ T cells sorted from blood, taken in a trial of the OX40 agonist ivuxolimab. The chain couples TRBV14 to TRBJ2-2, with 7 bases aligning to TRBD1. The CDR3 protein sequence reads: CASSLLDRPRSAGELFF. Here is the DNA: TGTGCCAGCAGCCTATTGGACAGGCCCAGATCGGCCGGGGAGCTGTTTTTT. Extended through the reference TRBV14 and TRBJ2-2 proteins, this CDR3 yields the full variable domain: EAGVTQFPSHSVIEKGQTVTLRCDPISGHDNLYWYRRVMGKEIKFLLHFVKESKQDESGMPNNRFLAERTGGTYSTLKVQPAELEDSGVYFCASSLLDRPRSAGELFFGEGSRLTVL.